The T cell receptor beta chain described here comes from a study of cytomegalovirus exposure and HLA in healthy donors. PCR amplification relied on 60 Vbeta primers (plus 13 Jbeta primers). In the original workflow: Approximately 12 million of about 88 million unique TCR beta chains were shared, per a later count. Repertoires were generated with immunoSEQ multiplex PCR, while TCRdb's copy carries only in-frame clones and drops some. D and trimming were read from the DNA, whereas the V and J calls and clone size are those reported in that table. The sample carries 200,000 to 300,000 clones, around 81% recorded once. Study observations and caveats: A previous analysis found most TCR beta V segments productive roughly 87% or roughly 30% of the time.

V dropped 2 bases and J dropped 6; count of bases not matched to a gene: 10. Germline loops: CDR1 SGHNT, CDR2 YYREEE (reference sequence). The CDR3 spans 17 residues. Notes on this clone: Antigen: not known.

The sequence came from a woman aged 60-70 years in good health and CMV-seropositive. Sequencing was performed on PBMCs. The genes are TRBV5-4 and TRBJ2-3, with 12 bases matching TRBD2. CDR3 in DNA: TGTGCCAGCAGCTTATTAGGACTAGCGGGAAATCAGGATACGCAGTATTTT. Its translation is CASSLLGLAGNQDTQYF. Supplemented by reference TRBV5-4 and TRBJ2-3, the full variable domain reads ETGVTQSPTHLIKTRGQQVTLRCSSQSGHNTVSWYQQALGQGPQFIFQYYREEENGRGNFPPRFSGLQFPNYSSELNVNALELDDSALYLCASSLLGLAGNQDTQYFGPGTRLTVL.